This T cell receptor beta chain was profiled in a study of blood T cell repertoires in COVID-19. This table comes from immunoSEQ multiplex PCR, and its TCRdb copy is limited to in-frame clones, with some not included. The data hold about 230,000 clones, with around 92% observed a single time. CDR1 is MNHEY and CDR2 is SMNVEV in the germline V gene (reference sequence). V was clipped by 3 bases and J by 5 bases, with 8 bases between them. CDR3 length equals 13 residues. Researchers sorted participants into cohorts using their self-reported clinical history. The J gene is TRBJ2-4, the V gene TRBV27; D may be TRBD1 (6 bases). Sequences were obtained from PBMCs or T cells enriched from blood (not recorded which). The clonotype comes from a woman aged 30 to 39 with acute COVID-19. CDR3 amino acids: CASSLDRQNIQYF. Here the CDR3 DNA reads TGTGCCAGCAGTTTGGACAGACAAAACATTCAGTACTTC.